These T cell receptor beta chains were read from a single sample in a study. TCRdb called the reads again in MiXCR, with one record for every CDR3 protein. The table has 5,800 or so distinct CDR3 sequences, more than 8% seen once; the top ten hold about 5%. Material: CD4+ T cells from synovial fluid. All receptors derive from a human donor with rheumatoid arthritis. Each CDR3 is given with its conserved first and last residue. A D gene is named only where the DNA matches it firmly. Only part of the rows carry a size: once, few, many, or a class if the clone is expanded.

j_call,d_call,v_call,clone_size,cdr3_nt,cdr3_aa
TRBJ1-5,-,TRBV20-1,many,TGCAGTGCTAGAGAGGGGGTTGGGGGGTTGCATCAGCCCCAGCATTTT,CSAREGVGGLHQPQHF
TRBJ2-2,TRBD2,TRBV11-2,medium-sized,TGTGCCAGCAGCTTGCTAGCGGGAGTTCCCGGGGAGCTGTTTTTT,CASSLLAGVPGELFF
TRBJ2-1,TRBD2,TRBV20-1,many,TGCAGTGCTACCCTAGCGGGAGGAATCAATGAGCAGTTCTTC,CSATLAGGINEQFF
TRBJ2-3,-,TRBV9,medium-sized,TGTGCCAGCAGCGTAATGGGGGGAACTAGCACAGATACGCAGTATTTT,CASSVMGGTSTDTQYF
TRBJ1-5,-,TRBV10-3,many,TGTGCCATCAGTGAGTCAGGGGATAGCAATCAGCCCCAGCATTTT,CAISESGDSNQPQHF
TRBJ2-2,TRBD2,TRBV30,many,TGTGCCTGGAGAACCGGGACTAGCGGGAGCACGGACACCGGGGAGCTGTTTTTT,CAWRTGTSGSTDTGELFF
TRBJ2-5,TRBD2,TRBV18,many,TGTGCCAGCTCCCAGGGGACTAGCGGGACGTCAGAGACCCAGTACTTC,CASSQGTSGTSETQYF
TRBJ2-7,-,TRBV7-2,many,TGTGCCAGCAGCTTAGTCAGCGAGGGCGAGCAGTACTTC,CASSLVSEGEQYF
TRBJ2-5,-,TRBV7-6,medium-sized,TGTGCCAGCAGTAGGGAAAGGGAAGAGACCCAGTACTTC,CASSREREETQYF
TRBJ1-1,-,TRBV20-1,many,TGCAGTGCCCCCAGGCAGAACACTGAAGCTTTCTTT,CSAPRQNTEAFF
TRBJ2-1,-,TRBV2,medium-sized,TGTGCCAGCAGTGTGAATGAGCAGTTCTTC,CASSVNEQFF
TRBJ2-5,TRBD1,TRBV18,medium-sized,TGTGCCAGCTCACCCGGGACAGGGATGGAGACCCAGTACTTC,CASSPGTGMETQYF
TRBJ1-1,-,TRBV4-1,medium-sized,TGCGCCAGCAGCCTCGGTCCGGCCATGAACACTGAAGCTTTCTTT,CASSLGPAMNTEAFF
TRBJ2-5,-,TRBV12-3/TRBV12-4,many,TGTGCCAGCAGACCCGGGTTAGAGTCCCAGTACTTC,CASRPGLESQYF
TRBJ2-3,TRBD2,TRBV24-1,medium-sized,TGTGCCACCTCGAGCGGGAGCCCAGATACGCAGTATTTT,CATSSGSPDTQYF
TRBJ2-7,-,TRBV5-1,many,TGCGCCAGCAGCATAACCGGGACCGATACCTACGAGCAGTACTTC,CASSITGTDTYEQYF
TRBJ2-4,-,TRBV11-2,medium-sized,TGTGCCAGCAGCTTAGGAGCAAACATTCAGTACTTC,CASSLGANIQYF
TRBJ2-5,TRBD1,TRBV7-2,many,TGTGCCAGCAGCTTAGGAGGGACAGCAAGCCAAGAGACCCAGTACTTC,CASSLGGTASQETQYF
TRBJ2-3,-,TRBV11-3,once,TGTGCCAGCAGCTTAGTGGTGGGGAGCACAGATACGCAGTATTTT,CASSLVVGSTDTQYF
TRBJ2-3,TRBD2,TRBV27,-,TGTGCCAGCAGAGGTTTAGCGGGAGGGGAGGGAGATACGCAGTATTTT,CASRGLAGGEGDTQYF
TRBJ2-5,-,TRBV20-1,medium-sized,TGCAGTGCTAGAGATCCGACAGATCCTCAAGAGACCCAGTACTTC,CSARDPTDPQETQYF
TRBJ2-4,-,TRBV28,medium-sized,TGTGCCAGCAGTTTGGACTTCCCCATTCAGTACTTC,CASSLDFPIQYF
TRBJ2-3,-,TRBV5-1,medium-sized,TGCGCCAGCAGCTTGGGGCAGGGTGCAGATACGCAGTATTTT,CASSLGQGADTQYF
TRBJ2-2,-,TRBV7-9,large,TGTGCCAGCAGCTTACTTGGCGGGATCACCGGGGAGCTGTTTTTT,CASSLLGGITGELFF
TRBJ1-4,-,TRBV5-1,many,TGCGCCAGCAGCTCTGGACGGTCAGCAACTAATGAAAAACTGTTTTTT,CASSSGRSATNEKLFF
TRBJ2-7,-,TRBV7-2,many,TGTGCCAGCAGCGTAGACTCGAGCTCCTACGAGCAGTACTTC,CASSVDSSSYEQYF
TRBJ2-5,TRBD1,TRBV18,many,TGTGCCAGCTCACCGGGACAGCAAAGGGAGACCCAGTACTTC,CASSPGQQRETQYF
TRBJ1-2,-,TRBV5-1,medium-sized,TGCGCCAGCAGCTTGGCAGGTGTTCTTGGCTACACCTTC,CASSLAGVLGYTF
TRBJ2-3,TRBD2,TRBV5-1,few,TGCGCCAGCAGCGGAACTAGCGGGAGCGCAGATACGCAGTATTTT,CASSGTSGSADTQYF
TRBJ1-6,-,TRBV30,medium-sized,TGTGCCTGGAGCACGACTGGGGGTAATTCACCCCTCCACTTT,CAWSTTGGNSPLHF
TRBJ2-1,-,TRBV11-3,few,TGTGCCAGCAGCTTAGGCCTTGCGACAGACCTCCTGGAGCAGTTCTTC,CASSLGLATDLLEQFF
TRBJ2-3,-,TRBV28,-,TGTGCCAGCGGGACCCAGGGGCCAGATACGCAGTATTTT,CASGTQGPDTQYF
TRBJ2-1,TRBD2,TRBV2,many,TGTGCCAGCAGTGAACTAGCGGGGTACAATGAGCAGTTCTTC,CASSELAGYNEQFF
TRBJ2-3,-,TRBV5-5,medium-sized,TGTGCCAGCAGCTTGAATGTCGGGACAGATACGCAGTATTTT,CASSLNVGTDTQYF
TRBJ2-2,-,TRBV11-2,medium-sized,TGTGCCAGCAGCTTAAACTGGATAAACACCGGGGAGCTGTTTTTT,CASSLNWINTGELFF
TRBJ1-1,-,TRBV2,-,TGTGCCAGCAGTGGGGGACCGCTGAACACTGAAGCTTTCTTT,CASSGGPLNTEAFF
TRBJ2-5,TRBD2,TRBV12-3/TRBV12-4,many,TGTGCCAGCAGCCAACTAGCGGGAGTTAGCGAGACCCAGTACTTC,CASSQLAGVSETQYF
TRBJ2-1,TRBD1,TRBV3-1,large,TGTGCCAGCAGCCAAGATGCGGGGACAGGACCGCTCTCCTACAATGAGCAGTTCTTC,CASSQDAGTGPLSYNEQFF
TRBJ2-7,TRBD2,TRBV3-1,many,TGTGCCAGCAGCCAAGATACAGCGGGAGGACGAGAGCAGTACTTC,CASSQDTAGGREQYF
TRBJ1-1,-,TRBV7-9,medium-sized,TGTGCCAGCAGCTTCGAGAACACTGAAGCTTTCTTT,CASSFENTEAFF
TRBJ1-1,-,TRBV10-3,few,TGTGCCATCTCGGCAGGGGACCTGAACACTGAAGCTTTCTTT,CAISAGDLNTEAFF
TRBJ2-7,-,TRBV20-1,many,TGCAGTGCTAGAATCCGGGGGAGCTCCTACGAGCAGTACTTC,CSARIRGSSYEQYF
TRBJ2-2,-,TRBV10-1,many,TGCGCCAGCATGGAGGCCGGGGAGCTGTTTTTT,CASMEAGELFF
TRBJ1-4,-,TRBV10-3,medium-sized,TGTGCCATCGGACGGGGCCAGGGTGGGGCGGAACTGTTTTTT,CAIGRGQGGAELFF
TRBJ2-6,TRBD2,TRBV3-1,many,TGTGCCAGCAGCCAAGATATTGCCCTAGCGGGAGGCCCCTCTGGGGCCAACGTCCTGACTTTC,CASSQDIALAGGPSGANVLTF
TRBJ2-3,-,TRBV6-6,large,TGTGCCAGCAGCCAGGGGGGTGGCGGGGGCACAGATACGCAGTATTTT,CASSQGGGGGTDTQYF
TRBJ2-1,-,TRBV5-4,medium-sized,TGTGCCAGCAGCTCGGATGGTTCAGGGGATACTCTGTTCAGTGAGCAGTTCTTC,CASSSDGSGDTLFSEQFF
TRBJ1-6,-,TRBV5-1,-,TGCGCCAGCAGCTTCGGCCCTTTAAACGATAATTCACCCCTCCACTTT,CASSFGPLNDNSPLHF
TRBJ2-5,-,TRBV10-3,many,TGTGCCATAAGCAGGGACTTGGGAGAGACCCAGTACTTC,CAISRDLGETQYF
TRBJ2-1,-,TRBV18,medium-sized,TGTGCCAGCTCACCAGGCGAGACTGACAATGAGCAGTTCTTC,CASSPGETDNEQFF
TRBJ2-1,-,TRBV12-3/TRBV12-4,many,TGTGCCAGTGAGCAGGGACCGAACAATGAGCAGTTCTTC,CASEQGPNNEQFF
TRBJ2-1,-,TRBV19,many,TGTGCCAGTAGGAGGGACATCGCCTACAATGAGCAGTTCTTC,CASRRDIAYNEQFF
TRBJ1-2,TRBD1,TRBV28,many,TGTGCCAGCAGCCGTCCCGGGACAGGGTTTATCGACTATGGCTACACCTTC,CASSRPGTGFIDYGYTF
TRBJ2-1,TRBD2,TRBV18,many,TGTGCCAGCTCACGGGGACTAGTGGGTGAGCAGTTCTTC,CASSRGLVGEQFF
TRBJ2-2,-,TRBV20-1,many,TGCAGTGCTAACCCCGGGCCGACTGACACCGGGGAGCTGTTTTTT,CSANPGPTDTGELFF
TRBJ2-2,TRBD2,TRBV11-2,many,TGTGCCAGCAGCTTAGGAGCGGGAGGGCCCGGGGAGCTGTTTTTT,CASSLGAGGPGELFF
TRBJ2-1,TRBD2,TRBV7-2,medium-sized,TGTGCCAGCAGCCGACTAGCGGGAGTTAGCAATGAGCAGTTCTTC,CASSRLAGVSNEQFF